These 12 T cell receptor beta chains originate from one sample sequenced in a study of blood T cell repertoires in COVID-19. Profiling relied on immunoSEQ multiplex PCR, and the TCRdb table lists in-frame clones only, not all of them. The table has roughly 80,000 clones, 91% seen once; the top ten hold 1.5% to 2%. Sequenced: peripheral blood. Receptors originate from a woman in her fifties or sixties in a cohort sampled during active COVID-19.

To note about this clone: The junction and the germline gene differ at one end; a read error may be behind it. The CDR3 spells CARSGDEKLFF. In DNA, the CDR3 is TGTGCCCGGAGCGGGGATGAAAAACTGTTTTTT. The rearrangement uses TRBV30 and TRBJ1-4; no reliable D call. The length of the CDR3 is 11 residues. The germline gives CDR1 GTSNPN, CDR2 SVGIG (reference sequence). The entire variable domain, with the rest obtained from reference TRBV30 and TRBJ1-4, is as follows: SQTIHQWPATLVQPVGSPLSLECTVEGTSNPNLYWYRQAAGRGLQLLFYSVGIGQISSEVPQNLSASRPQDRQFILSSKKLLLSDSGFYLCARSGDEKLFFGSGTQLSVL.

The CDR3 sequence is CASSQNTGELFF. The CDR3 coding sequence is TGTGCCAGTAGTCAAAACACCGGGGAGCTGTTTTTT. The gene calls are TRBV19 and TRBJ2-2; D unclear. Germline loops: CDR1 LNHDA, CDR2 SQIVND (reference sequence). This CDR3 contains 12 residues. V was shortened by 5 bases and J by 2 bases, with 3 bases between the two germline ends.

CDR3 amino acids: CASKATPGDEQFF. CDR3 nucleotide sequence: TGTGCCAGCAAAGCTACACCGGGGGATGAGCAGTTCTTC. The J gene is TRBJ2-1, the V gene TRBV2, with TRBD2 as a possible D gene (6 bases). CDR3 size: 13 residues. Germline lookup yields CDR1 SNHLY and CDR2 FYNNEI. Trimming pared 7 bases from V and 8 bases from J, leaving 15 bases between.

The genes are TRBV5-1 and TRBJ1-1; D perhaps matches TRBD1 (6 bases). V was clipped by 4 bases and J by 4 bases, with 14 bases between them. The CDR3 consists of 14 residues. Germline CDR1 and CDR2: SGHRS and YFSETQ. CDR3 sequence: CASSEQGGSTEAFF. DNA of the CDR3: TGCGCCAGCAGCGAACAGGGAGGGAGCACTGAAGCTTTCTTT.

The chain combines TRBV2 with TRBJ1-4; 7 bases fit TRBD1. Trimming cost V 4 bases and J 4 bases; bases outside gene matches: 6. There are 15 residues in the CDR3. Germline values: CDR1 SNHLY, CDR2 FYNNEI. CDR3 coding DNA: TGTGCCAGCAGTGTAGAACAGGGGAATAATGAAAAACTGTTTTTT. Amino acids: CASSVEQGNNEKLFF.

The chain couples TRBV30 to TRBJ2-7, with TRBD1 matching 9 bases. The CDR3 covers 14 residues. With V trimmed by 0 bases and J by 3 bases, 3 bases remained unmatched. Germline assignment: CDR1 GTSNPN and CDR2 SVGIG (reference sequence). The CDR3 is CAWSVWTGDYEQYF. As DNA, the CDR3 is TGTGCCTGGAGTGTATGGACAGGGGACTACGAGCAGTACTTC.

The rearrangement links TRBV24-1 to TRBJ1-5, with TRBD1 as a possible D gene (6 bases). Germline loops: CDR1 KGHDR, CDR2 SFDVKD. The CDR3 is made up of 18 amino acids. Trimming cost V 4 bases and J 2 bases, with 20 bases left between them. CDR3 nucleotides: TGTGCCACCAGTGACAGTACAGGGATCGCGTCTGGCAATCAGCCCCAGCATTTT. Protein: CATSDSTGIASGNQPQHF.

In its sample, this clone was seen once. This chain links TRBV7-2 with TRBJ2-7; possible D gene TRBD2, 6 bases. Germline V gene lookup returns CDR1 SGHTA and CDR2 FQGNSA. This CDR3 is 15 amino acids long. With 6 bases removed from V and 3 bases from J, the gap between germline ends came to 18 bases. DNA of the CDR3: TGTGCCAGCAGGATAAGCCGGGACTTTAGCTACGAGCAGTACTTC. This gives the protein CASRISRDFSYEQYF.

The chain recombines TRBV2 with TRBJ1-4; 9 nucleotides align to TRBD1. This CDR3 comprises 16 residues. Germline CDR1 SNHLY, CDR2 FYNNEI. V dropped 3 bases and J dropped 7; count of bases not matched to a gene: 9. DNA for the CDR3: TGTGCCAGCAGTGAGAAGCCTGGGACAGGGTTTGAAAAACTGTTTTTT. This encodes CASSEKPGTGFEKLFF.

The chain is built from TRBV19 and TRBJ1-5; D remains ambiguous. Germline loops: CDR1 LNHDA, CDR2 SQIVND (reference sequence). Between the trimmed V and J ends, which lost 6 bases and 0 bases, there was a span of 6 bases. The CDR3 totals 13 residues. The CDR3 DNA follows: TGTGCCAGTAGCCTAAATAGCAATCAGCCCCAGCATTTT. Translating it yields CASSLNSNQPQHF.

V is TRBV28 and J is TRBJ2-3; D is undetermined. Germline values: CDR1 MDHEN, CDR2 SYDVKM. Trimming removed 7 bases at V and 2 bases at J, with 13 bases between. CDR3 length: 14 amino acids. The CDR3 bases are TGTGCCAGCACCGGAGCATCCAACACAGATACGCAGTATTTT. Translation: CASTGASNTDTQYF.

This clone was observed once. CDR3 loop: CASSPQTGEQYF. The DNA for the CDR3 is TGTGCCAGCAGTCCCCAGACGGGTGAGCAGTACTTC. The V and J genes are TRBV12-3 or TRBV12-4 and TRBJ2-7; no reliable D call. The V end lost 5 bases, the J end lost 7 bases, and 12 bases lay between the germline ends. This CDR3 is 12 amino acids long.